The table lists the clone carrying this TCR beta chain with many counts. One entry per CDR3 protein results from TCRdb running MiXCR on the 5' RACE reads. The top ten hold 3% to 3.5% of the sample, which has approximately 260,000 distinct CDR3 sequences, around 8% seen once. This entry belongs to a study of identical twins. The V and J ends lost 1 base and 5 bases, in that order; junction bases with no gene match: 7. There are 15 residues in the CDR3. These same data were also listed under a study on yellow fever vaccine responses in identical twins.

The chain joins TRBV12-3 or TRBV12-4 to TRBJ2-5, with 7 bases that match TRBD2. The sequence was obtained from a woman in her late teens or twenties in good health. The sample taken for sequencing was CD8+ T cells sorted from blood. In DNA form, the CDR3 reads TGTGCCAGCAGTTTAGTTGGCGGGGGATCGGAGACCCAGTACTTC. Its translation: CASSLVGGGSETQYF.